The 14 T cell receptor beta chains given below trace back to one sample, sequenced in a study of CD8 T cells in Susac syndrome. Random hexamers were used to reverse transcribe the RNA input (roughly 0.5 to 1 ug). TCRdb re-analysed the immunoSEQ multiplex PCR reads in MiXCR, keeping a single row per CDR3 protein. The data contain 150,000 to 200,000 distinct CDR3 sequences, 75% to 95% of them singletons. The sequenced sample was CD4+ T cells from PBMCs. These receptors originate from a human donor with Susac syndrome.

The sample holds one count of this clonotype. V usage is TRBV15 and J usage is TRBJ2-7; no clear D gene. CDR3 length equals 14 residues. The V end lost 4 bases, the J end lost 1 base, and 11 bases lay between the germline ends. Germline V gives CDR1 LNHNV, CDR2 YYDKDF (reference sequence). The CDR3 DNA reads as TGTGCCACCAGCAATCGCAGGCTATCCTACGAGCAGTACTTC. Amino acids: CATSNRRLSYEQYF.

A single count supports this clonotype. The V and J genes are TRBV4-2 and TRBJ2-5, with TRBD2 identical over 8 bases. V dropped 2 bases and J dropped 6; count of bases not matched to a gene: 11. CDR1 is LGHNA and CDR2 is YNFKEQ in the germline V gene. The CDR3 is made up of 16 amino acids. The CDR3 DNA is TGTGCCAGCAGCCAACAACTGACTAGCGAAGTAAAGACCCAGTACTTC. Translating gives CASSQQLTSEVKTQYF.

V gene TRBV19 combines with J gene TRBJ2-5; TRBD1 matches at 7 bases. This CDR3 has 14 amino acids. Germline CDR1 and CDR2: LNHDA and SQIVND (reference sequence). V was pared by 3 bases and J by 5 bases, with 6 bases of the junction left unmatched. CDR3 sequence reads: CASSIRTGDETQYF. The CDR3 nucleotides are TGTGCCAGTAGTATCCGAACAGGGGACGAGACCCAGTACTTC.

This clonotype has only a few counts. The V and J genes are TRBV12-3 or TRBV12-4 and TRBJ1-1, with a weak D call TRBD1 (5 bases). V lost 2 bases to trimming and J lost 5 bases, with 6 bases between them. The CDR3 loop spans 12 amino acids. Here the CDR3 DNA reads TGTGCCAGCAGTTTAAGGGGTACTGAAGCTTTCTTT. Amino acid sequence: CASSLRGTEAFF.

The chain is built from TRBV5-1 and TRBJ2-3; 9 nucleotides match TRBD2. CDR3 size: 16 residues. The germline CDR1 and CDR2 sequences are SGHRS and YFSETQ. V lost 0 bases to trimming and J lost 5 bases; unmatched junction nucleotides: 7. DNA of the CDR3: TGCGCCAGCAGCTTGGGTTCGGTAGCGGGAGTAGATACGCAGTATTTT. It codes for CASSLGSVAGVDTQYF.

The chain couples TRBV4-1 to TRBJ2-5, with TRBD1 identical over 9 bases. The CDR3 is made up of 17 amino acids. CDR1 and CDR2 from the germline V gene are MGHRA and YSYEKL. J gave up 5 bases and V 6 bases, and 16 bases lay outside the gene matches. DNA of the CDR3: TGCGCCAGCAGACCGGGACAGGGTAAGCTGCGGAGCGAGACCCAGTACTTC. Translating gives CASRPGQGKLRSETQYF.

The chain uses TRBV5-1 and TRBJ2-2; 7 nucleotides match TRBD1. Looked up from germline, CDR1 is SGHRS and CDR2 is YFSETQ. This CDR3 is 14 amino acids long. J gave up 4 bases and V 2 bases, and 2 bases lay outside the gene matches. The CDR3 loop is CASSFQGVTGELFF. The CDR3 DNA reads as TGCGCCAGCAGCTTTCAGGGGGTCACCGGGGAGCTGTTTTTT. Supplemented by reference TRBV5-1 and TRBJ2-2, the full variable domain reads KAGVTQTPRYLIKTRGQQVTLSCSPISGHRSVSWYQQTPGQGLQFLFEYFSETQRNKGNFPGRFSGRQFSNSRSEMNVSTLELGDSALYLCASSFQGVTGELFFGEGSRLTVL.

The V gene is TRBV5-4, the J gene TRBJ2-3, with 11 bases fitting TRBD2. With 5 bases clipped from V and 2 bases from J, the junction kept 7 bases outside the gene matches. CDR1 is SGHNT and CDR2 is YYREEE in the germline V gene (reference sequence). The CDR3 has 16 amino acids. As DNA, the CDR3 is TGTGCCAGCAGTTTACTAGCGGGGGAAACCACAGATACGCAGTATTTT. It yields the protein CASSLLAGETTDTQYF.

The chain combines TRBV28 with TRBJ2-7; 8 nucleotides agree with TRBD1. The CDR3 has 15 residues. V shed 7 bases and J 2 bases; nucleotides not matched to a gene: 10. Per the germline V gene, CDR1 is MDHEN and CDR2 is SYDVKM. CDR3 region: CASTRRTGQTYEQYF. CDR3 DNA: TGTGCCAGCACGAGACGGACAGGGCAGACCTACGAGCAGTACTTC.

The rearrangement uses TRBV5-1 and TRBJ1-1; 7 nucleotides match TRBD1. From germline, CDR1 is SGHRS and CDR2 YFSETQ. The CDR3 consists of 14 residues. With V trimmed by 5 bases and J by 5 bases, 9 bases remained unmatched. CDR3 region: CASRDRNRGTEAFF. CDR3 nucleotides: TGCGCCAGCAGGGACAGAAACAGGGGAACTGAAGCTTTCTTT.

V is TRBV6-1 and J is TRBJ2-5; 12 nucleotides line up with TRBD2. Trimming removed 6 bases from V and 5 bases from J; junction bases left unmatched: 4. Per the germline V gene, CDR1 is MNHNS and CDR2 is SASEGT. This CDR3 contains 14 residues. CDR3 bases: TGTGCCAGCAGCAGACTAGCGGGGGTGGAGACCCAGTACTTC. Its protein product is CASSRLAGVETQYF.

The chain joins TRBV9 to TRBJ2-1, with D tentatively TRBD2 (6 bases). CDR3 length: 16 residues. The V and J ends lost 0 bases and 10 bases respectively, with 20 bases between them. Germline CDR1 SGDLS, CDR2 YYNGEE. CDR3 amino acids: CASSVEMRDPYAEQFF. DNA of the CDR3: TGTGCCAGCAGCGTAGAAATGCGGGACCCCTATGCCGAGCAGTTCTTC.

With regard to this clonotype: One end of the junction does not line up with germline, which may come from a read error. The genes are TRBV5-4 and TRBJ2-1; maybe TRBD1 (6 bases). Germline CDR1 reads SGHNT; CDR2 reads YYREEE (reference sequence). There are 13 residues in the CDR3. CDR3 in DNA: TGTGCCAGCAGCTTGACAGGGTCCAATGAGCAGCTCTTC. This gives the protein CASSLTGSNEQLF. Looking up the rest from reference TRBV5-4 and TRBJ2-1 gives the full variable domain: ETGVTQSPTHLIKTRGQQVTLRCSSQSGHNTVSWYQQALGQGPQFIFQYYREEENGRGNFPPRFSGLQFPNYSSELNVNALELDDSALYLCASSLTGSNEQLFGPGTRLTVL.

V usage is TRBV18 and J usage is TRBJ2-3; D call uncertain. This CDR3 contains 14 residues. CDR1 and CDR2 from the germline V gene are KGHSH and LQKENI. V was pared by 3 bases and J by 2 bases, with 9 bases between. The CDR3 DNA reads as TGTGCCAGCTCACCTTGGGAAAACACAGATACGCAGTATTTT. Its protein is CASSPWENTDTQYF.